This T cell receptor (beta chain) was recorded in a study of T cell responses to AZD1222 COVID-19 vaccine (dated by TCRdb to 2020 to 2023). Turning to the overall study: AZD1222 recipients whose second dose came at about 4 weeks and those whose second dose came at about 12 weeks were combined into one group, since spike-specific TCR depth and breadth did not differ between the two schedules. TCR sequencing was performed for fewer than 250 trial participants, of whom 200 to 210 were given two doses of AZD1222 and around 25 were given two doses of MenACWY control vaccine. Enrollment into the trials was organized by age into subgroups of 18-55, 56-69 and 70-plus years, and those subgroups contained roughly 150, 30 and 60 TCR-sequenced participants, respectively. General conclusions and limits of the study: The whole spike protein was spanned by vaccine-associated CD4 TCRs, and dominant responses were seen in regions 160-218 and 743-854. Nearly half of unique spike-specific TCRs reportedly recognized epitopes outside regions mutated in the B.1.351 and B.1.1.7 variants. Participants were mostly white British, with more females than males. The authors suggested clonal diversity may have been underestimated. Conclusions about previously exposed vaccinees were limited because only six or seven AZD1222 recipients were SARS-CoV-2 seropositive at baseline. After two AZD1222 doses, spike-specific TCR breadth and depth were significantly higher than at day 0 and than in MenACWY recipients. In the small 56-69-year group, the increase in depth fell short of significance, most likely because of low power. Because no day 14 peak-response samples were available, the repertoires could be characterized only after the peak T cell response.

V has 4 bases trimmed and J has 8 bases trimmed; junction bases matching no gene number 11. The CDR3 contains 16 residues, cysteine and phenylalanine counted. This entry keeps only the CDR3 DNA: 48 bases, framed from base 1. CDR1 and CDR2 (SGHRS, YFSETQ) derive from the germline V gene. The CDR3 regions of human TCRbeta chains were subjected to immunosequencing. Processing in the source paper ran as follows. Repertoire TCRs were matched against a reference library of SARS-CoV-2-specific TCRs generated with the MIRA antigen-specificity platform. Breadth was defined as the fraction of unique TCRs that were SARS-CoV-2-associated, and depth was defined as the fraction of total T cells that were SARS-CoV-2-associated. Each spike-specific TCR was assigned to its reactive spike region and to a CD4 or CD8 class using the MIRA data. Log10-transformed breadth and depth values were compared by one-way ANOVA with Sidak's multiple comparisons tests. Held by TCRdb, this immuneACCESS table contains in-frame sequences only and omits some clones. Under half of the omission traces to an unresolved V gene where checked; the cause of the rest is unknown. V, J and clone size were drawn from that table, and D and trimming were deduced from the DNA. Counted in this sample were 110,000 to 150,000 clones; roughly 92% of them appeared once. In total, the top ten clones hold 1.5% to 2% of the sample.

The intended sense of this specimen's time point label: baseline before first vaccination. The vaccinee samples were drawn from two UK trials, COV001 and COV002, one of which was a single-blind randomized controlled phase 2/3 trial testing AZD1222 (ChAdOx1 nCoV-19) in healthy adults. For TCRbeta chain sequencing, PBMC samples from trial participants were taken at day 0 and at day 28 after the second dose. Concerning this clone itself: Its antigen remains undetermined. Within one base of it there is no much larger clone, and no base qualities were kept.

Material: peripheral blood, obtained on day 0 of AZD1222 vaccination. This TCR was recovered from an adult in good health. The chain is made from TRBV5-1 and TRBJ2-1; 11 nucleotides in the junction match TRBD2. Here is the DNA: TGCGCCAGCAGCCCGGAGGGACTAGCGGTGGGGGATGAGCAGTTCTTC. This sequence encodes CASSPEGLAVGDEQFF.